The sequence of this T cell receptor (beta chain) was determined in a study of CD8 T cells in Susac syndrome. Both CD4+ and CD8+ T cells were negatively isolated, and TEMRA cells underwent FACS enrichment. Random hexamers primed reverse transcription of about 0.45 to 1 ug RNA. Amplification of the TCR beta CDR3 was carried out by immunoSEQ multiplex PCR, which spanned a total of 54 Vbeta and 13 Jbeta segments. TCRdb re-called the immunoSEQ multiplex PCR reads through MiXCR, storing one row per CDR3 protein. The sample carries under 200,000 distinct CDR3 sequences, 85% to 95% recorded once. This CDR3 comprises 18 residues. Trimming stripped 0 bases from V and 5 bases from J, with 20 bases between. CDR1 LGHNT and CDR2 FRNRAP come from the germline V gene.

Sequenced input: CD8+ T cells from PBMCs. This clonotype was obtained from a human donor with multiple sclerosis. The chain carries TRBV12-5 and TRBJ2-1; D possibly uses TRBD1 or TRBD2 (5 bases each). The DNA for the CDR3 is TGTGCTAGTGGTTTGGTACTGGAGGCTGGCGGCAGGGACAATGAGCAGTTCTTC. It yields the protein CASGLVLEAGGRDNEQFF.